These T cell receptor beta chains were read from a single sample in a study of T cell repertoires in cytomegalovirus infection. TCRdb called the reads again in MiXCR, with one record for every CDR3 protein. The sample carries around 130,000 distinct CDR3 sequences, roughly 9% recorded once. Sequences were obtained from PBMCs. The receptors derive from a human donor in good health (CMV status not recorded). Some clones in this sample may be carry-over from other donors' samples. Both conserved end residues are part of each CDR3. Fields, in order: V gene, J gene, CDR3 protein.

V gene: TRBV12-3/TRBV12-4; J gene: TRBJ2-1; CDR3 protein: CASSRGQGWGPDEQFF
V gene: TRBV7-3; J gene: TRBJ2-3; CDR3 protein: CASSETDTQYF
V gene: TRBV7-9; J gene: TRBJ1-4; CDR3 protein: CASSPLQGAFGYGTNEKLFF
V gene: TRBV20-1; J gene: TRBJ1-1; CDR3 protein: CSAPLNTEAFF
V gene: TRBV6-6; J gene: TRBJ2-1; CDR3 protein: CASSYEAGGGHEQFF
V gene: TRBV29-1; J gene: TRBJ1-2; CDR3 protein: CSVGSPGAYGYTF
V gene: TRBV5-1; J gene: TRBJ2-1; CDR3 protein: CASSFGGGNEQFF
V gene: TRBV29-1; J gene: TRBJ2-3; CDR3 protein: CSVGAAGITDTQYF
V gene: TRBV12-3/TRBV12-4; J gene: TRBJ2-7; CDR3 protein: CASSSGRGDYEQYF
V gene: TRBV11-2; J gene: TRBJ2-5; CDR3 protein: CASSFGLQETQYF
V gene: TRBV28; J gene: TRBJ1-1; CDR3 protein: CASRTDRVDTEAFF
V gene: TRBV7-2; J gene: TRBJ1-5; CDR3 protein: CASSLGRGSNQPQHF
V gene: TRBV20-1; J gene: TRBJ1-6; CDR3 protein: CSAPRQGTNSPLHF
V gene: TRBV5-1; J gene: TRBJ1-1; CDR3 protein: CASSLAGTATEAFF
V gene: TRBV12-3/TRBV12-4; J gene: TRBJ1-5; CDR3 protein: CASRPTGGSNQPQHF